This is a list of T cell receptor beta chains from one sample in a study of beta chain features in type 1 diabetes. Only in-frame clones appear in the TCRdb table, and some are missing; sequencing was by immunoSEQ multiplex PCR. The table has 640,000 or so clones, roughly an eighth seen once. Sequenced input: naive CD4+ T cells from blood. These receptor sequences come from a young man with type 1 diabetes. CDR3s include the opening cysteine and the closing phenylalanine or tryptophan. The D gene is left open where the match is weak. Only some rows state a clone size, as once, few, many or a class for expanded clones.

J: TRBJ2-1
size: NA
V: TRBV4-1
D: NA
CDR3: CASSQGLDRYNEQFF
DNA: TGCGCCAGCAGCCAAGGACTAGATAGATACAATGAGCAGTTCTTC

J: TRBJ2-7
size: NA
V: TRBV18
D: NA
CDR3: CASSPNQGPYEQYF
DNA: TGTGCCAGCTCACCAAATCAGGGCCCCTACGAGCAGTACTTC

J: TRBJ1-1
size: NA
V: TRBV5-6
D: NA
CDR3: CASSLEAGNINTEAFF
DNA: TGTGCCAGCAGCTTGGAGGCAGGGAACATCAACACTGAAGCTTTCTTT

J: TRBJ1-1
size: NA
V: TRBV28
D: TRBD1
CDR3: CASIEDRGNWGTEAFF
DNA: TGTGCCAGCATTGAGGACAGGGGGAATTGGGGTACTGAAGCTTTCTTT

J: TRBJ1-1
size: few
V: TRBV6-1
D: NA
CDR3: CASSEAGLTGGAFF
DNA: TGTGCCAGCAGTGAAGCAGGGCTTACTGGAGGAGCTTTCTTT

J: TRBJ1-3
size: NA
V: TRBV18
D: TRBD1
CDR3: CASSPYAGQGSGNTIYF
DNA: TGTGCCAGCTCACCTTACGCGGGACAGGGCTCTGGAAACACCATATATTTT

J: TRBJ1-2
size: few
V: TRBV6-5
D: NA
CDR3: CASSYKRGLYGYTF
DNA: TGTGCCAGCAGTTACAAGAGGGGCCTCTATGGCTACACCTTC

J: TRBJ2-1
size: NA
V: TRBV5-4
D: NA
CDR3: CASSKDSYNEQFF
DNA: TGTGCCAGCAGCAAGGACAGCTACAATGAGCAGTTCTTC

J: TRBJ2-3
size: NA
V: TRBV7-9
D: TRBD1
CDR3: CASSQGQTPFKQYF
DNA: TGTGCCAGCAGCCAGGGACAGACCCCCTTTAAGCAGTATTTT

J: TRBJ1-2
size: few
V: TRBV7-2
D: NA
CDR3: CASSSPSRALSTYGYTF
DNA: TGTGCCAGCAGCTCGCCGTCCCGGGCGCTCTCTACCTATGGCTACACCTTC

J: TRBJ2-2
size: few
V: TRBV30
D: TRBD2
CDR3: CAGTGTTTGELFF
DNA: TGTGCCGGAACCGGGACTACCACGGGGGAGCTGTTTTTT

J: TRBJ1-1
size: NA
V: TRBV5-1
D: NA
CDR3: CASGGSTVGNTEAFF
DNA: TGCGCCAGCGGAGGGTCGACTGTAGGGAACACTGAAGCTTTCTTT

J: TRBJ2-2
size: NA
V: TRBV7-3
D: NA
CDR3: CASSLRDHTGELFF
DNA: TGTGCCAGCAGCTTAAGGGATCACACCGGGGAGCTGTTTTTT

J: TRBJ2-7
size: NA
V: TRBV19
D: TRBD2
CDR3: CASSLHTGLAGGSYEQYF
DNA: TGTGCCAGTAGTCTCCACACCGGACTAGCGGGAGGCTCCTACGAGCAGTACTTC

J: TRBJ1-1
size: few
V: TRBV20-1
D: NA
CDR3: CSAGQSEAFF
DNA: TGCAGTGCTGGACAGTCTGAAGCTTTCTTT

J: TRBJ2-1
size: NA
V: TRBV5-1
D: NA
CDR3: CASSLGEDNEQFF
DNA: TGCGCCAGCAGCTTGGGGGAGGATAATGAGCAGTTCTTC

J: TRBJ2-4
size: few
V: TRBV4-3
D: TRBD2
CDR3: CASSADPGGAVAKNIQYF
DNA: TGCGCCAGCAGCGCCGACCCCGGGGGGGCCGTAGCCAAAAACATTCAGTACTTC

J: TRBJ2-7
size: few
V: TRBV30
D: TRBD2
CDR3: CAWTSLAGGTREQYF
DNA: TGTGCCTGGACCTCACTAGCGGGAGGTACTCGCGAGCAGTACTTC

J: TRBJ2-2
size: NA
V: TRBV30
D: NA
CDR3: CAGNTPNTGELFF
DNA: TGTGCCGGCAACACCCCGAACACCGGGGAGCTGTTTTTT

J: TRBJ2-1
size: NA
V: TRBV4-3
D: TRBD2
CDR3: CASSQAGTSAAEGQFF
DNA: TGCGCCAGCAGCCAAGCCGGGACTAGCGCCGCCGAGGGGCAGTTCTTC

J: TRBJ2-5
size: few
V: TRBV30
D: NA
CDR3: CAWSRAEEETQYF
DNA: TGTGCCTGGAGTAGAGCGGAGGAAGAGACCCAGTACTTC

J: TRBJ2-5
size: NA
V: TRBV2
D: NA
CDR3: CASRQGWETQYF
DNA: TGTGCCAGCAGACAGGGTTGGGAGACCCAGTACTTC

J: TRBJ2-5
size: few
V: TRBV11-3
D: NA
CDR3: CASSLGASVKETQYF
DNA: TGTGCCAGCAGCCTGGGCGCTAGCGTAAAAGAGACCCAGTACTTC

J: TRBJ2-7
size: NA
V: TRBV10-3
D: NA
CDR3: CAISASPYEQYF
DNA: TGTGCCATCAGTGCCTCACCCTACGAGCAGTACTTC

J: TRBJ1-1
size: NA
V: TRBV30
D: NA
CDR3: CAWRLHVGGTEAFF
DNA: TGTGCCTGGAGGCTACACGTGGGCGGGACTGAAGCTTTCTTT

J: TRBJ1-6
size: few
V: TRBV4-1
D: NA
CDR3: CASSQVPASPLHF
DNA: TGCGCCAGCAGCCAAGTTCCTGCTTCACCCCTCCACTTT

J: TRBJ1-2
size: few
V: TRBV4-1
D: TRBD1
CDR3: CASSPDRPPYGYTF
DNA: TGCGCCAGCAGCCCGGACAGGCCCCCCTATGGCTACACCTTC

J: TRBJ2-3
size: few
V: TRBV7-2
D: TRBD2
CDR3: CASSLAFGGSGRGTDTQYF
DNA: TGTGCCAGCAGCTTAGCCTTTGGTGGTAGCGGGAGGGGCACAGATACGCAGTATTTT

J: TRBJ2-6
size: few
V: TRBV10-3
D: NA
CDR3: CAIPSFPKGSGANVLTF
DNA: TGTGCCATCCCTTCGTTCCCGAAGGGATCTGGGGCCAACGTCCTGACTTTC

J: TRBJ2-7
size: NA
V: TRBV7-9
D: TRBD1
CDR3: CASSLGTGAWGEQYF
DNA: TGTGCCAGCAGCCTTGGGACAGGGGCATGGGGCGAGCAGTACTTC

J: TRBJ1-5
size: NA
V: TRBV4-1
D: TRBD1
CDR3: CASSQESGGRQPQHF
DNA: TGCGCCAGCAGCCAAGAGTCAGGGGGCCGGCAGCCCCAGCATTTT

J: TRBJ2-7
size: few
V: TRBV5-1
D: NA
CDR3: CASSMELGEQYF
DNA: TGCGCCAGCAGCATGGAGTTGGGGGAGCAGTACTTC

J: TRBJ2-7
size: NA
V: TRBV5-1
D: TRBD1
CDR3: CASSLIMGQLSYEQYF
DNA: TGCGCCAGCAGCTTAATAATGGGACAGCTCTCCTACGAGCAGTACTTC

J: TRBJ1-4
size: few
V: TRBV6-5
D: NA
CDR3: CASSDTMPNEKLFF
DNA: TGTGCCAGCAGTGACACCATGCCAAATGAAAAACTGTTTTTT

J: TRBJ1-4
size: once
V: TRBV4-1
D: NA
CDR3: CASSQYSSGAMFEKLFF
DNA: TGCGCCAGCAGCCAGTACTCATCAGGGGCTATGTTTGAAAAACTGTTTTTT

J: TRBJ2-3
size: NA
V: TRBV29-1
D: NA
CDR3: CSVAPPGPGGGDTQYF
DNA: TGCAGCGTTGCACCCCCGGGCCCAGGAGGAGGGGATACGCAGTATTTT